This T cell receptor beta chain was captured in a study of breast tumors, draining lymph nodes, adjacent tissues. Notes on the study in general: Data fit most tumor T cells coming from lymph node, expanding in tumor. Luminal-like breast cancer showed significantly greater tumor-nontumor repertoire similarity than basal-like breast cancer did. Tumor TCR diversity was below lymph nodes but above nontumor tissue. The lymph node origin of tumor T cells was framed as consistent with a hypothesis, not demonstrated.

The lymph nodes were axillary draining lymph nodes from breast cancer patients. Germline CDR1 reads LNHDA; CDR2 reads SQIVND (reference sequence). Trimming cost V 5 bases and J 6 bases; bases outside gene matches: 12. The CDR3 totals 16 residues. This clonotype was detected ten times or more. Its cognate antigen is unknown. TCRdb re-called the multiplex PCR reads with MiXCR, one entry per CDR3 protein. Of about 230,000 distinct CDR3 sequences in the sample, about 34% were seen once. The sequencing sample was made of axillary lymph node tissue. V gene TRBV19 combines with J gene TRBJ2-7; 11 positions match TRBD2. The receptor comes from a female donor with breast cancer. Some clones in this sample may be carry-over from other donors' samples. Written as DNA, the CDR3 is TGTGCCAGTAGTTCCGCGTCACTAGCGGGGGACGTCGAGCAGTACTTC. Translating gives CASSSASLAGDVEQYF.